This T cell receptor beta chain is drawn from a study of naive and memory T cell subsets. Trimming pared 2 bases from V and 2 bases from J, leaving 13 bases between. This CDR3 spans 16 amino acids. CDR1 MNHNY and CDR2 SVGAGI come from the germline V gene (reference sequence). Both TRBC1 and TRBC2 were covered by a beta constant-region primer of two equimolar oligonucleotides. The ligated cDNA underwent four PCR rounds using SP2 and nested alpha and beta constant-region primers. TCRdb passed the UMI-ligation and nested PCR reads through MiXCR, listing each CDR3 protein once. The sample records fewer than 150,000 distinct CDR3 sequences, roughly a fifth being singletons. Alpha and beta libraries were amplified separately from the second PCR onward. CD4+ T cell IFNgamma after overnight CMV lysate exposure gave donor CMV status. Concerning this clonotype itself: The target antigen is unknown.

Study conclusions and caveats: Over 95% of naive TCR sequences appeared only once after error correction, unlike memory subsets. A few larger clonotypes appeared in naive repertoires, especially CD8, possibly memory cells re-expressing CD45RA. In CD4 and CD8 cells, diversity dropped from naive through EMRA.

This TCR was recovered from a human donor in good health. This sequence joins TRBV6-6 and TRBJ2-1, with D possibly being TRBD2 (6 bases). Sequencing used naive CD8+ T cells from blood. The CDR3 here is CASSYLWRGAYNEQFF. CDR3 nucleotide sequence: TGTGCCAGCAGTTACCTTTGGCGGGGTGCCTACAATGAGCAGTTCTTC.